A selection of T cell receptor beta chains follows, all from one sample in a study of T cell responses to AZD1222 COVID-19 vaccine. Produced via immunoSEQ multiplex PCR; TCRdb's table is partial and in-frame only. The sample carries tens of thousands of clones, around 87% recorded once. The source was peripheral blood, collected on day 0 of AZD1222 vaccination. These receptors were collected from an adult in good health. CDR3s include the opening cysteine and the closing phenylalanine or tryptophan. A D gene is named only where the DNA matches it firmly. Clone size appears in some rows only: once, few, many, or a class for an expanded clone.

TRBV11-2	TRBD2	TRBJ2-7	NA	TGTGCCAGCAGCTTAGGTCGGGGGCGGGAGGGCTCGGAGGAGCAGTACTTC	CASSLGRGREGSEEQYF
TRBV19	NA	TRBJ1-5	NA	TGTGCCAGTAGTATAGGTTTTGGGAATCAGCCCCAGCATTTT	CASSIGFGNQPQHF
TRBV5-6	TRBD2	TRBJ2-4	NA	TGTGCCAGCAGCTTTCGCGCGGGAGTCGTATCAAACATTCAGTACTTC	CASSFRAGVVSNIQYF
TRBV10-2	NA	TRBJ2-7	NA	TGCGCCAGCAGTGGACTGACTTACGAGCAGTACTTC	CASSGLTYEQYF
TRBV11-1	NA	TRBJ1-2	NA	TGTGCCAGCAGCTTAGCTGGATATGGCTACACCTTC	CASSLAGYGYTF
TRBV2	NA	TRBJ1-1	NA	TGTGCCAGCACTGGATATGAAGCTTTCTTT	CASTGYEAFF
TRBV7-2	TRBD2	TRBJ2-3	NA	TGTGCCAGCAGCTTTCCCAAGGGAGGGATCGACACAGATACGCAGTATTTT	CASSFPKGGIDTDTQYF
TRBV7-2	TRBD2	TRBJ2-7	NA	TGTGCCAGCAGCTTAGGGAGGACTAGCGGGGGCTACGAGCAGTACTTC	CASSLGRTSGGYEQYF
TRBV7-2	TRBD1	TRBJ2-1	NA	TGTGCCAGCAGCCCTTGGGGGGGACAGGGTAAGGGACTGAATGAGCAGTTCTTC	CASSPWGGQGKGLNEQFF
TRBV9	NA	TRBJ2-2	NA	TGTGCCAGCACTTCGGCCGGGGAGCTGTTTTTT	CASTSAGELFF
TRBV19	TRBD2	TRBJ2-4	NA	TGTGCCAGTAGTATAGGACCCGCTGGGGGACTAGCGAACATTCAGTACTTC	CASSIGPAGGLANIQYF
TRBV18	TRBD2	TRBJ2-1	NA	TGTGCCAGCTCTGCAAGGGGACTAGCGACCTACAATGAGCAGTTCTTC	CASSARGLATYNEQFF
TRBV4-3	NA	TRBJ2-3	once	TGCGCCAGCAGCCGAGAGAGGGCGGCCGATACGCAGTATTTT	CASSRERAADTQYF
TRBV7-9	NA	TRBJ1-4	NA	TGTGCCAGCAGCTTCAGGGAGAGTCCCATGCGTGAAAAACTGTTTTTT	CASSFRESPMREKLFF
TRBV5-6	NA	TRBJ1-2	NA	TGTGCCAGCAGCTCGTTTAAAAGGACAGACCTAAACTATGGCTACACCTTC	CASSSFKRTDLNYGYTF
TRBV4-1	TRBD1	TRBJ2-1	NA	TGCGCCAGCAGCCAAGGACAGGGGCCCTCCAATGAGCAGTTCTTC	CASSQGQGPSNEQFF
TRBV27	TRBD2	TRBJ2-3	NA	TGTGCCAGCAAAGGACTAGTAACAGATACGCAGTATTTT	CASKGLVTDTQYF
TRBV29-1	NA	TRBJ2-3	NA	TGCAGCGTTGAACTGGACAGCACAGATACGCAGTATTTT	CSVELDSTDTQYF
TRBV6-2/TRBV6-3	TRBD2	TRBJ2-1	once	TGTGCCAGCAGTTCCCATCTAGCGGGAGGGCCAGGGCAGCAGTTCTTC	CASSSHLAGGPGQQFF
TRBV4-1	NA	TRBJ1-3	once	TGCGCCAGCAGCCAAGATCATTTCCGCATCTCTGGAAACACCATATATTTT	CASSQDHFRISGNTIYF
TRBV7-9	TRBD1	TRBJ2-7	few	TGTGCCAGCAGCTCGGGACAGGGGAACCACGAGCAGTACTTC	CASSSGQGNHEQYF
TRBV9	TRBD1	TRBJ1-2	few	TGTGCCAGCAGCGCTGGTCAGGGGGCGCGGTATGGCTACACCTTC	CASSAGQGARYGYTF
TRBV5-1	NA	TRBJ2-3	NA	TGCGCCAGCAGCTTGGGAAGTACGCAGTATTTT	CASSLGSTQYF
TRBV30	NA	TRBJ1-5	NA	TGTGCCTGGAGCAGGGGAGGGCAGCCCCAGCATTTT	CAWSRGGQPQHF
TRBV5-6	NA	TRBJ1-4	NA	TGTGCCAGCATAGGGGGAACGGCTGAAAAACTGTTTTTT	CASIGGTAEKLFF
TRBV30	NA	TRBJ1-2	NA	TGTGCCTGGAGTGTAACAGGGACCTCGAGGGGCTACACCTTC	CAWSVTGTSRGYTF
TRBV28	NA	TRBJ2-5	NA	TGTGCCAGCAGTTTAGTTCGGCGGGGCCAAGAGACCCAGTACTTC	CASSLVRRGQETQYF
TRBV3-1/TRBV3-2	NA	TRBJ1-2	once	TGTGCCAGCAGCCAAGAGGCAGATTATGGCTACACCTTC	CASSQEADYGYTF
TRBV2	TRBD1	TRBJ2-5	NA	TGTGCCAGCAGTGAAGGACAGGGGGCTCGGGAGACCCAGTACTTC	CASSEGQGARETQYF
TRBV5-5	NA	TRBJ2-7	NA	TGTGCCAGCAGCTTGGAAGGGTACGAGCAGTACTTC	CASSLEGYEQYF
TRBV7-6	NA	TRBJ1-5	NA	TGTGCCAGCAGCTTAGTCGCGGGCTTAAGCAATCAGCCCCAGCATTTT	CASSLVAGLSNQPQHF
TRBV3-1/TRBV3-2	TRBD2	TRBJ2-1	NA	TGTGCCAGCAGCCCATTGGCCGGGACTAGCGAGAGCTCCTACAATGAGCAGTTCTTC	CASSPLAGTSESSYNEQFF
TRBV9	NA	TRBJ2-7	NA	TGTGCCAGCAGCGTAGGCTTAGCAGTCCACGAGCAGTACTTC	CASSVGLAVHEQYF
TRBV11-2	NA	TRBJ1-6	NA	TGTGCCAGCAGCCTAGGGGGGGGTTCACCCCTCCACTTT	CASSLGGGSPLHF
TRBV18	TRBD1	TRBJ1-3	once	TGTGCCAGCTCACCGACAGGACAGGGTGGAAACACCATATATTTT	CASSPTGQGGNTIYF
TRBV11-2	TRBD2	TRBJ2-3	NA	TGTGCCAGCAGCTTTGTGCCTAGCGGGAGTGGGGATACGCAGTATTTT	CASSFVPSGSGDTQYF
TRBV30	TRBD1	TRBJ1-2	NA	TGTGCCTGGAGTCAGACAGGGGACTATGGCTACACCTTC	CAWSQTGDYGYTF